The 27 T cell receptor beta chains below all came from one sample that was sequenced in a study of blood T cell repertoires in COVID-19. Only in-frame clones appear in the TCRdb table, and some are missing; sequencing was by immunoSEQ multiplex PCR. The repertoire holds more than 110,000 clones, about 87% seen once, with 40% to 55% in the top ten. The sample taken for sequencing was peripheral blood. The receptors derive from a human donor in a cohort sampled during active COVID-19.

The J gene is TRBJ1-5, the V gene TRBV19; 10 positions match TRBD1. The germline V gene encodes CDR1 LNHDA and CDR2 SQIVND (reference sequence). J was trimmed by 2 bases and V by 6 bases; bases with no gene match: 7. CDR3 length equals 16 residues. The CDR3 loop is CASRTRTGGGNQPQHF. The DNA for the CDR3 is TGTGCCAGTAGGACCCGGACAGGGGGAGGCAATCAGCCCCAGCATTTT.

CDR3 in DNA: TGTGCCAGCAGCCAACTTAGACAGGCTGGAAACACCATATATTTT. This sequence encodes CASSQLRQAGNTIYF. This sequence joins TRBV11-2 and TRBJ1-3; tentative D call: TRBD1 (6 bases). With 5 bases removed from V and 2 bases from J, the gap between germline ends came to 13 bases. The germline gives CDR1 SGHAT, CDR2 FQNNGV. CDR3 length: 15 amino acids.

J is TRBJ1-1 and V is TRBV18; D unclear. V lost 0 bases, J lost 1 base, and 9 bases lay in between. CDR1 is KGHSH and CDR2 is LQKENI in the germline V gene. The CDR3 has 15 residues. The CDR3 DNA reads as TGTGCCAGCTCACCACCGCGGAGCCCGAACACTGAAGCTTTCTTT. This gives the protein CASSPPRSPNTEAFF. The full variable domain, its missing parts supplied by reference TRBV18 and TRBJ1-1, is NAGVMQNPRHLVRRRGQEARLRCSPMKGHSHVYWYRQLPEEGLKFMVYLQKENIIDESGMPKERFSAEFPKEGPSILRIQQVVRGDSAAYFCASSPPRSPNTEAFFGQGTRLTVV.

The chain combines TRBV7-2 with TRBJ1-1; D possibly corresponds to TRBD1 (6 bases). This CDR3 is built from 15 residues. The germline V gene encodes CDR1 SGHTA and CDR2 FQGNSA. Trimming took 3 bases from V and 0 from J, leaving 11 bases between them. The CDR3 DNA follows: TGTGCCAGCAGCTTTGGGGGCCAGATGAACACTGAAGCTTTCTTT. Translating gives CASSFGGQMNTEAFF.

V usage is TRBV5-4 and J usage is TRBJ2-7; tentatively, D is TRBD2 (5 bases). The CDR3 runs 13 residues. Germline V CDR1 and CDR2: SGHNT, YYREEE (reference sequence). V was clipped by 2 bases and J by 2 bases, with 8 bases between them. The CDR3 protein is CASSFSGTYEQYF. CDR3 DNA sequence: TGTGCCAGCAGCTTCTCGGGGACCTACGAGCAGTACTTC.

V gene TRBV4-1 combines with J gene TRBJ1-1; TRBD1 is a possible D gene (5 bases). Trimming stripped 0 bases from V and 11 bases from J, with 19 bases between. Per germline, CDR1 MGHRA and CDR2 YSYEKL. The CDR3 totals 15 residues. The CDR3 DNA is TGCGCCAGCAGCCAAGAATATTCCAGGGCAGCCTACGCTTTCTTT. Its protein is CASSQEYSRAAYAFF.

The CDR3 region is CASSPSPLAGPGGTQYF. The CDR3 DNA sequence: TGTGCCAGTAGTCCCTCCCCATTAGCGGGGCCGGGGGGGACGCAGTATTTT. The V gene is TRBV19, the J gene TRBJ2-3; TRBD2 agrees at 8 bases. The germline V gene encodes CDR1 LNHDA and CDR2 SQIVND (reference sequence). The CDR3 contains 17 residues. J gave up 9 bases and V 5 bases, and 19 bases lay outside the gene matches.

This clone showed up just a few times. The CDR3 reads CAPAGGTEAFF. The CDR3 coding sequence is TGTGCTCCCGCCGGGGGGACTGAAGCTTTCTTT. The chain uses TRBV12-5 and TRBJ1-1; D might be TRBD1 (5 bases). Germline loops: CDR1 LGHNT, CDR2 FRNRAP. V was clipped by 11 bases and J by 5 bases, with 12 bases between them. This CDR3 has 11 residues.

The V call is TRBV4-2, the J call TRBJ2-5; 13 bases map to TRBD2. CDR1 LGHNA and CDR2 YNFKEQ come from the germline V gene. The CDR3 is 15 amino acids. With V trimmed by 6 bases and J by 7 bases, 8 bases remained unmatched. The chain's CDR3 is CASRPLAGGRGTQYF. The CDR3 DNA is TGTGCCAGCAGACCACTAGCGGGGGGGAGGGGGACCCAGTACTTC.

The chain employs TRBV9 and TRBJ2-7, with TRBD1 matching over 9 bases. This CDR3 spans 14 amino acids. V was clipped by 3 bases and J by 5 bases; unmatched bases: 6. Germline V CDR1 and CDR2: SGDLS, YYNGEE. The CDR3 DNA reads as TGTGCCAGCAGCGCCGGGACAGGGTGGAACGAGCAGTACTTC. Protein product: CASSAGTGWNEQYF.

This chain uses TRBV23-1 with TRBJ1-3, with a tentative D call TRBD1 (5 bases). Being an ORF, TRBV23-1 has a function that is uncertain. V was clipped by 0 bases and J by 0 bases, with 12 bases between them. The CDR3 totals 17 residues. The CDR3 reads CASSQSRQSISGNTIYF. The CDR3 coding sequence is TGCGCCAGCAGTCAATCGAGACAGTCCATCTCTGGAAACACCATATATTTT.

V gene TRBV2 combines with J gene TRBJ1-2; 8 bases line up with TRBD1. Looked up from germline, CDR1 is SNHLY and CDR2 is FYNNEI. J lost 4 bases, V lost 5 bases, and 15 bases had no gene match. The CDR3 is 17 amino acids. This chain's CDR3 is CASSHIGQGSALYGYTF. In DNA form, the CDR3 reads TGTGCCAGCAGTCATATCGGACAGGGAAGCGCCCTCTATGGCTACACCTTC.

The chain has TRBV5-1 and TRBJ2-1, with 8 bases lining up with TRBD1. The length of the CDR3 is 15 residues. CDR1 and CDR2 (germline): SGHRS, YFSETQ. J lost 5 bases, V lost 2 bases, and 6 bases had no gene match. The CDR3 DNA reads TGCGCCAGCAGCTTAGAGACAGGGGATAACAATGAGCAGTTCTTC. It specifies CASSLETGDNNEQFF.

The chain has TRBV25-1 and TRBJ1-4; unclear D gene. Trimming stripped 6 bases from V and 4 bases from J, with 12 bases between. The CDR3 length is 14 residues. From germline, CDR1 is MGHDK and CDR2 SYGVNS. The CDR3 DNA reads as TGTGCCAGCAGATTGTTTCCCTGTAATGAAAAACTGTTTTTT. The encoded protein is CASRLFPCNEKLFF.

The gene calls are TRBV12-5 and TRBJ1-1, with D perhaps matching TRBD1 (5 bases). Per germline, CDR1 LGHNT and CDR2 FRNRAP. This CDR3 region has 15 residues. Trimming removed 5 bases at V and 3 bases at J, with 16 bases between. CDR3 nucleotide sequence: TGTGCTAGTGGTCGCCGGGGGTTAGGGGACACTGAAGCTTTCTTT. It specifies CASGRRGLGDTEAFF.

The CDR3 sequence: CASSPRAHYEQYV. CDR3 coding DNA: TGTGCCAGCAGTCCCAGGGCGCATTACGAGCAGTACGTC. V usage is TRBV6-5 and J usage is TRBJ2-7; TRBD1 is a possible D gene (5 bases). Germline-derived CDR1 and CDR2 are MNHEY and SVGAGI. Between the trimmed V and J ends, which lost 5 bases and 4 bases, there was a span of 12 bases. This CDR3 spans 13 amino acids.

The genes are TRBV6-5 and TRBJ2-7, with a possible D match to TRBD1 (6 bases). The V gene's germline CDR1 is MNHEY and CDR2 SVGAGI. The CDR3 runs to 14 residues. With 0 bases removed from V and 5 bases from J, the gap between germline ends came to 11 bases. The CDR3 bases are TGTGCCAGCAGTTACTCGGACAGCTTAAACGAGCAGTACTTC. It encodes CASSYSDSLNEQYF.

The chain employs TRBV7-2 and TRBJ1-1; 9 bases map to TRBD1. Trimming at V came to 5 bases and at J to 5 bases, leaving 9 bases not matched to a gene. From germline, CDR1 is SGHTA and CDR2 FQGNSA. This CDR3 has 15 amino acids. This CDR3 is CASSKDRGGVTEAFF. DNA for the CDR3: TGTGCCAGCAGCAAGGACAGGGGAGGGGTGACTGAAGCTTTCTTT.

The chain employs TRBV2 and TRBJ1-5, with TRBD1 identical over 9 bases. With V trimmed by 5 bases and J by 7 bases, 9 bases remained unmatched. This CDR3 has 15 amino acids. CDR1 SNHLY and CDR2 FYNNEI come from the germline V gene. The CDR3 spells CASSTDRGGGQPQHF. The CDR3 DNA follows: TGTGCCAGCAGTACGGACAGGGGAGGAGGGCAGCCCCAGCATTTT.

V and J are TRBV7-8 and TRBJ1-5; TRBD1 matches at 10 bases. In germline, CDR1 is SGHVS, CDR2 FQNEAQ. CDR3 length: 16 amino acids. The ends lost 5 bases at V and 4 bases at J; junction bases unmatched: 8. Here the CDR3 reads CASSLGTGALNQPQHF. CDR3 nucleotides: TGTGCCAGCAGCCTAGGGACAGGGGCATTAAATCAGCCCCAGCATTTT. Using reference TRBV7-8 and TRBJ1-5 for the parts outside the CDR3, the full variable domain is GAGVSQSPRYKVAKRGQDVALRCDPISGHVSLFWYQQALGQGPEFLTYFQNEAQLDKSGLPSDRFFAERPEGSVSTLKIQRTQQEDSAVYLCASSLGTGALNQPQHFGDGTRLSIL.

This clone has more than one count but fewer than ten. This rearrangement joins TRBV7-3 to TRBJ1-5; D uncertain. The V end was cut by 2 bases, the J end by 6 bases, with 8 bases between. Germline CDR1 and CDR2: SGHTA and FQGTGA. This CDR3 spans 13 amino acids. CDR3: CASSLDGGQPQHF. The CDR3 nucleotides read TGTGCCAGCAGCTTAGACGGCGGTCAGCCCCAGCATTTT.

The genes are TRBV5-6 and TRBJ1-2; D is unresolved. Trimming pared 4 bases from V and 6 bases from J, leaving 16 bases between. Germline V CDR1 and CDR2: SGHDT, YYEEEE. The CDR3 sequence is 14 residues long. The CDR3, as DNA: TGTGCCAGCAGCCTCCCCCATGCCTATGATGGCTACACCTTC. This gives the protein CASSLPHAYDGYTF.

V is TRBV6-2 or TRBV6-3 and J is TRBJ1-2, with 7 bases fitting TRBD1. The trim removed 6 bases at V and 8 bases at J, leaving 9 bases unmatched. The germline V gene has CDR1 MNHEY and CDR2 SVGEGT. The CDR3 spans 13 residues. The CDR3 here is CASSATGDLGYTF. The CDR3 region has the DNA TGTGCCAGCAGCGCCACAGGGGACTTGGGCTACACCTTC.

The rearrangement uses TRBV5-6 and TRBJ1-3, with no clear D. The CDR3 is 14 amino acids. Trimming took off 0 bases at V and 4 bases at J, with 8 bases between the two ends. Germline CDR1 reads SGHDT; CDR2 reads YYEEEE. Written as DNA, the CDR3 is TGTGCCAGCAGCTTGGCGGGGTTGGGAAACACCATATATTTT. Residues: CASSLAGLGNTIYF.

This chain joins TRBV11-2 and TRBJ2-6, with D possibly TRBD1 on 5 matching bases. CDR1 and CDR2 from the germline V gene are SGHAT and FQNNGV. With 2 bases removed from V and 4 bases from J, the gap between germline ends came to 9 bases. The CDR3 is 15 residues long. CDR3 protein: CASSLFRAGANVLTF. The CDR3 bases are TGTGCCAGCAGCTTATTCAGGGCCGGGGCCAACGTCCTGACTTTC.

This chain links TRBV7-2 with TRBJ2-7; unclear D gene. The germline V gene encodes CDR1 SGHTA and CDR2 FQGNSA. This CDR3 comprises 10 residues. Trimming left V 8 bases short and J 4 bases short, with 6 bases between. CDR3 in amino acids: CASPPYEQYV. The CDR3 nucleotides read TGTGCCAGCCCCCCGTACGAGCAGTACGTC.

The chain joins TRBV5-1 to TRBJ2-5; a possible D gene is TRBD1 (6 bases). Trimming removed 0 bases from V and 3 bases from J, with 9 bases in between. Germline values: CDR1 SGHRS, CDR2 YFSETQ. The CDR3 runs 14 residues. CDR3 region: CASSLVGHKETQYF. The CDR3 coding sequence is TGCGCCAGCAGCTTGGTGGGACATAAAGAGACCCAGTACTTC.